This T cell receptor beta chain came from a study of blood T cell repertoires in COVID-19. Study information: Researchers got acute and convalescent COVID-19 samples from the United States, Italy and Spain.

Those who participated ranged in age from 18 to 89 years and resided in 20 to 30 US areas. Cohort allocation depended upon clinical history that participants reported. Of note for this clone: Other DNA sequences of this sample code for an identical CDR3.

Methods used by the authors: Estimates of nucleated cell counts were drawn from the amplification of reference gene primers. Sequencing was performed with immunoSEQ multiplex PCR; in TCRdb, only in-frame clones are kept and a portion is missing. V and J calls and clone size come straight from that table; D and trimming were deduced from the DNA. The sample gives roughly 250,000 clones, approximately 90% of which show up once; around 10% is in the top ten. CDR1 LNHDA and CDR2 SQIVND come from the germline V gene (reference sequence). V gave up 2 bases and J gave up 4 bases; unmatched junction bases: 2. The CDR3 contains 14 residues.

The V and J genes are TRBV19 and TRBJ2-7; 10 nucleotides line up with TRBD2. The sequence came from a man aged 40-50 years who had recovered from COVID-19. Sample: PBMCs or T cells enriched from blood (not recorded which). CDR3 protein: CASSILAGVYEQYF. The CDR3, as DNA: TGTGCCAGTAGTATACTAGCGGGAGTTTACGAGCAGTACTTC.